The TCR beta chain described here comes from a study of blood T cell repertoires in COVID-19. Study-level information: Specimens from acute and convalescent COVID-19 originated in the United States, Italy and Spain. T cells, B-cell-depleted T cells, or PBMCs provided the cDNA or gDNA that served as material.

This CDR3 has 17 amino acids. Germline V gene sequence: CDR1 MNHEY, CDR2 SMNVEV (reference sequence). Trimming pared 3 bases from V and 7 bases from J, leaving 19 bases between. Per the original methods: Reference gene primer amplification yielded estimated nucleated cell counts. Some clones are missing from TCRdb's copy, which holds only in-frame ones; the method was immunoSEQ multiplex PCR. Clonal size and the V and J genes are those of that table, whereas D and trimming came from the DNA. Of 150,000 to 200,000 clones detected, less than 90% appear once; the ten largest clones hold under 5%. The genes are TRBV27 and TRBJ1-6; TRBD1 is a possible D gene (6 bases). The material sequenced was peripheral blood. This TCR derives from a woman in her seventies with acute or convalescent COVID-19. The CDR3 loop reads CASSLEWGQGINSPLHF. The CDR3 DNA sequence: TGTGCCAGCAGTTTGGAGTGGGGGCAGGGAATAAATTCACCCCTCCACTTT.